This passage covers 29 T cell receptor beta chains from one sample sequenced in a study of blood T cell repertoires in COVID-19. TCRdb's copy holds only in-frame clones and misses some; the assay was immunoSEQ multiplex PCR. The sample consists of some 200,000 clones, 80% to 85% of them appearing once. The sample taken for sequencing was PBMCs or T cells enriched from blood (not recorded which). All receptors come from a woman aged 45 to 65 with acute COVID-19.

The rearrangement uses TRBV7-2 and TRBJ2-6, with D hard to call. The CDR3 has 16 amino acids. V lost 7 bases and J 0 bases, leaving 13 bases between the germline ends. Germline CDR1 and CDR2: SGHTA and FQGNSA. This chain's CDR3 is CASMKSRVSGANVLTF. The CDR3 nucleotides are TGTGCCAGCATGAAATCGCGAGTCTCTGGGGCCAACGTCCTGACTTTC. Looking up the rest from reference TRBV7-2 and TRBJ2-6 gives the full variable domain: GAGVSQSPSNKVTEKGKDVELRCDPISGHTALYWYRQSLGQGLEFLIYFQGNSAPDKSGLPSDRFSAERTGGSVSTLTIQRTQQEDSAVYLCASMKSRVSGANVLTFGAGSRLTVL.

This chain joins TRBV18 and TRBJ2-2; D possibly corresponds to TRBD2 (5 bases). Germline values: CDR1 KGHSH, CDR2 LQKENI. Trimming shortened V by 0 bases and J by 5 bases, and 7 bases separated the two germline ends. The CDR3 covers 14 residues. The CDR3 sequence: CASSPPTRTGELFF. CDR3 nucleotide sequence: TGTGCCAGCTCACCACCAACTAGAACCGGGGAGCTGTTTTTT.

In nucleotides, the CDR3 is TGTGCCAGTAGTCCTAGCGGGAGGGATACAGATACGCAGTATTTT. This translates into CASSPSGRDTDTQYF. The V gene is TRBV19, the J gene TRBJ2-3, with 12 positions matching TRBD2. This CDR3 has 15 amino acids. V trimming: 5 bases; J trimming: 3 bases; junction bases outside the gene matches: 3. Per the germline V gene, CDR1 is LNHDA and CDR2 is SQIVND (reference sequence). Using reference TRBV19 and TRBJ2-3 for the parts outside the CDR3, the full variable domain is DGGITQSPKYLFRKEGQNVTLSCEQNLNHDAMYWYRQDPGQGLRLIYYSQIVNDFQKGDIAEGYSVSREKKESFPLTVTSAQKNPTAFYLCASSPSGRDTDTQYFGPGTRLTVL.

V usage is TRBV7-6 and J usage is TRBJ2-5; the match to TRBD1 covers 10 bases. In germline, CDR1 is SGHVS, CDR2 FNYEAQ. The trim removed 8 bases at V and 9 bases at J, leaving 9 bases unmatched. The CDR3 totals 13 residues. This CDR3 is CASSLGDRGSQYF. The CDR3 bases are TGTGCCAGCTCGCTCGGGGACAGGGGTTCCCAGTACTTC.

The CDR3 DNA is TGTGCCAGCAGTCTAGATAGAAGACAGGGGGGTCGGACTGAAGCTTTCTTT. This gives the protein CASSLDRRQGGRTEAFF. The chain uses TRBV27 and TRBJ1-1; TRBD1 aligns across 9 bases. The CDR3 consists of 17 residues. J gave up 5 bases and V 5 bases, and 15 bases lay outside the gene matches. Germline V gives CDR1 MNHEY, CDR2 SMNVEV (reference sequence).

This clone was picked up one time. The chain is built from TRBV28 and TRBJ2-7; D is perhaps TRBD1 (6 bases). The CDR3 length is 17 residues. Germline values: CDR1 MDHEN, CDR2 SYDVKM. V gave up 6 bases and J gave up 3 bases, with 24 bases separating them. CDR3 coding DNA: TGTGCCAGCAGCCCTAAGGGGCGAGACAGGCCCGTCTACGAGCAGTACTTC. Translation gives CASSPKGRDRPVYEQYF.

The chain couples TRBV30 to TRBJ2-7; weak D call: TRBD2 (6 bases). The V gene's germline CDR1 is GTSNPN and CDR2 SVGIG (reference sequence). This CDR3 region has 12 residues. With 0 bases removed from V and 9 bases from J, the gap between germline ends came to 12 bases. This CDR3 reads CAWSVGGGGQYF. The CDR3 DNA reads TGTGCCTGGAGTGTGGGTGGGGGAGGGCAGTACTTC.

The genes are TRBV29-1 and TRBJ1-1, with D maybe TRBD1 (6 bases). The CDR3 totals 13 residues. The germline V and J ends were trimmed by 7 bases and 6 bases, with 18 bases remaining between them. Germline V gives CDR1 SQVTM, CDR2 ANQGSEA. The DNA for the CDR3 is TGCAGCGCCTGGACAGCTCTGGTGGCTGAAGCTTTCTTT. This sequence encodes CSAWTALVAEAFF.

This chain joins TRBV7-8 and TRBJ2-1, with a possible D match to TRBD1 (6 bases). The V gene lost 5 bases and the J gene lost 12 bases, with 14 bases spanning the gap. The CDR3 loop spans 12 amino acids. Per germline, CDR1 SGHVS and CDR2 FQNEAQ. CDR3 loop: CASSPGPGAQFF. The CDR3 nucleotides are TGTGCCAGCAGCCCGGGCCCAGGGGCGCAGTTCTTC.

This clone was seen once. The chain links TRBV19 to TRBJ1-4; 9 bases are a match to TRBD1. The trim removed 6 bases at V and 2 bases at J, leaving 1 base unmatched. CDR1 is LNHDA and CDR2 is SQIVND in the germline V gene (reference sequence). The CDR3 runs 14 residues. The CDR3 spells CASSDRGTNEKLFF. The CDR3 DNA follows: TGTGCCAGTAGCGACAGGGGGACTAATGAAAAACTGTTTTTT.

V is TRBV7-7 and J is TRBJ2-7; D not resolved. Trimming removed 5 bases from V and 6 bases from J, with 11 bases in between. This CDR3 is 12 amino acids long. Per germline, CDR1 SSHAT and CDR2 FNYEAQ (reference sequence). The CDR3 DNA sequence: TGTGCCAGCAGCGTTATCGGTTTCGAGCAGTACTTC. It encodes CASSVIGFEQYF.

The chain has TRBV15 and TRBJ1-3; D might be TRBD1 (5 bases). The V and J ends lost 4 bases and 3 bases respectively, with 10 bases between them. This CDR3 region has 14 residues. In germline, CDR1 is LNHNV, CDR2 YYDKDF (reference sequence). DNA of the CDR3: TGTGCCACCAGCACTCCGGGACTTGGAAACACCATATATTTT. Its translation is CATSTPGLGNTIYF.

This chain connects TRBV11-2 to TRBJ2-1, with 7 bases that match TRBD2. The CDR3 has 17 amino acids. CDR1 is SGHAT, CDR2 FQNNGV, per germline. Trimming took 5 bases from V and 3 from J; bases not matched to a gene: 13. Here the CDR3 DNA reads TGTGCCAGCAGCCCGCGCGGCGGGAGCACCATCTACAATGAGCAGTTCTTC. It specifies CASSPRGGSTIYNEQFF.

This chain connects TRBV15 to TRBJ1-4; 10 positions match TRBD1. From germline, CDR1 is LNHNV and CDR2 YYDKDF (reference sequence). Losses at the gene ends were 3 bases for V and 5 bases for J; bases not matched to a gene: 9. This CDR3 is built from 17 residues. The CDR3 sequence: CATSSTPGQGLNEKLFF. DNA of the CDR3: TGTGCCACCAGCAGTACCCCGGGACAGGGGCTAAATGAAAAACTGTTTTTT.

This chain links TRBV6-1 with TRBJ2-7, with 10 bases identical to TRBD1. Germline V gene data show CDR1 as MNHNS and CDR2 as SASEGT. Trimming took 8 bases from V and 3 from J; bases not matched to a gene: 7. The CDR3 extends over 14 amino acids. This chain's CDR3 is CASGPGQGIYEQYF. CDR3 sequence (DNA): TGTGCCAGCGGGCCGGGACAGGGGATCTACGAGCAGTACTTC.

V gene TRBV28 combines with J gene TRBJ2-7, with 7 nucleotides matching TRBD2. Germline values: CDR1 MDHEN, CDR2 SYDVKM. After removal of 11 bases from V and 3 bases from J, the junction contained 13 bases not matched to a gene. The CDR3 is 14 residues long. The CDR3 DNA sequence: TGTGCCGGTAGTGGGGGGGACGGCTTCTACGAGCAGTACTTC. Protein sequence: CAGSGGDGFYEQYF.

This clone showed up just a few times. The V gene is TRBV11-2, the J gene TRBJ1-1; unclear D gene. This CDR3 region has 13 residues. Trimming removed 5 bases at V and 2 bases at J, with 9 bases between. CDR1 is SGHAT and CDR2 is FQNNGV in the germline V gene. The CDR3 loop is CASSPTDNTEAFF. DNA of the CDR3: TGTGCCAGCAGCCCTACAGATAACACTGAAGCTTTCTTT.

The rearrangement links TRBV24-1 to TRBJ2-4; D gene uncertain. Germline values: CDR1 KGHDR, CDR2 SFDVKD. The CDR3 sequence is 14 residues long. The V end was cut by 4 bases, the J end by 9 bases, with 15 bases between. The CDR3 loop is CATSDRSDLGIQYF. The CDR3 bases are TGTGCCACCAGTGACCGCAGCGATTTAGGCATTCAGTACTTC.

The chain uses TRBV3-1 (or the pseudogene TRBV3-2) and TRBJ1-2, with D uncertain. The ends were cut back, 0 bases at V and 5 bases at J, with 7 bases in the middle. This CDR3 has 13 residues. The germline CDR1 and CDR2 sequences are LGHDT and YNNKEL (reference sequence). CDR3 coding DNA: TGTGCCAGCAGCCAAGATAACCTATATGGCTACACCTTC. This codes for CASSQDNLYGYTF.

In its sample, this clone was seen once. The CDR3 is CASSLAGALQETQYF. The CDR3 region has the DNA TGTGCCAGCAGCTTGGCGGGGGCCCTTCAAGAGACCCAGTACTTC. V usage is TRBV7-9 and J usage is TRBJ2-5, with D possibly matching TRBD2 (7 bases). The CDR3 is 15 amino acids. The germline V gene has CDR1 SEHNR and CDR2 FQNEAQ (reference sequence). Trimming pared 3 bases from V and 2 bases from J, leaving 13 bases between.

The V gene is TRBV28, the J gene TRBJ2-4; weak D call: TRBD2 (6 bases). CDR3 size: 14 residues. CDR1 and CDR2 from the germline V gene are MDHEN and SYDVKM. V was shortened by 6 bases and J by 4 bases, with 13 bases between the two germline ends. CDR3 residues: CASSRSGGKNIQYF. The CDR3, as DNA: TGTGCCAGCAGCCGGAGTGGGGGGAAAAACATTCAGTACTTC. The full variable domain, in which reference TRBV28 and TRBJ2-4 provide the parts outside the CDR3, is DVKVTQSSRYLVKRTGEKVFLECVQDMDHENMFWYRQDPGLGLRLIYFSYDVKMKEKGDIPEGYSVSREKKERFSLILESASTNQTSMYLCASSRSGGKNIQYFGAGTRLSVL.

The CDR3 protein is CASSWRGPDTEAFF. In DNA form, the CDR3 reads TGTGCCAGCAGTTGGAGGGGGCCGGACACTGAAGCTTTCTTT. The chain has TRBV6-5 and TRBJ1-1, with TRBD1 matching 7 bases. The CDR3 is 14 residues long. The germline CDR1 and CDR2 sequences are MNHEY and SVGAGI. J was trimmed by 3 bases and V by 4 bases; bases with no gene match: 5.

The chain recombines TRBV7-2 with TRBJ1-5; D gene uncertain. CDR1 is SGHTA and CDR2 is FQGNSA in the germline V gene. The V gene lost 1 base and the J gene lost 3 bases, with 7 bases spanning the gap. The length of the CDR3 is 14 residues. The CDR3 sequence is CASSLGANNQPQHF. Here the CDR3 DNA reads TGTGCCAGCAGCTTAGGGGCGAACAATCAGCCCCAGCATTTT. Full variable domain (outside the CDR3, taken from reference TRBV7-2 and TRBJ1-5): GAGVSQSPSNKVTEKGKDVELRCDPISGHTALYWYRQSLGQGLEFLIYFQGNSAPDKSGLPSDRFSAERTGGSVSTLTIQRTQQEDSAVYLCASSLGANNQPQHFGDGTRLSIL.

This clone was recorded a few times. V and J are TRBV19 and TRBJ1-5; D unclear. V was pared by 8 bases and J by 0 bases, with 14 bases between. CDR3 length: 15 residues. From germline, CDR1 is LNHDA and CDR2 SQIVND (reference sequence). In DNA, the CDR3 is TGTGCCAGTCAATACAATGAATATAGCAATCAGCCCCAGCATTTT. It encodes CASQYNEYSNQPQHF.

This chain links TRBV15 with TRBJ2-2; 7 positions agree with TRBD1. The germline gives CDR1 LNHNV, CDR2 YYDKDF (reference sequence). The CDR3 length is 18 residues. Unmatched junction bases numbered 14, after V lost 1 base and J lost 6 bases. The CDR3 DNA reads TGTGCCACCAGCAGAGCCAGATTACAGGGGAAGAGGGCCGGGGAGCTGTTTTTT. Amino acids: CATSRARLQGKRAGELFF.

The chain uses TRBV19 and TRBJ1-5; D gene unclear. V dropped 3 bases and J dropped 2 bases, with 11 bases sitting between them. The CDR3 is made up of 15 amino acids. Germline V gene sequence: CDR1 LNHDA, CDR2 SQIVND (reference sequence). The CDR3 loop reads CASSIPVGGNQPQHF. The CDR3 region has the DNA TGTGCCAGTAGTATCCCTGTCGGAGGCAATCAGCCCCAGCATTTT.

The chain links TRBV11-2 to TRBJ1-2, with 8 bases identical to TRBD1. Germline CDR1 is SGHAT and CDR2 is FQNNGV. The CDR3 totals 12 residues. The V and J ends lost 4 bases and 8 bases, in that order; junction bases with no gene match: 3. The CDR3, as DNA: TGTGCCAGCAGCTCCTCAGGGGGCGGCTACACCTTC. Translated: CASSSSGGGYTF.

J is TRBJ1-5 and V is TRBV6-2 or TRBV6-3, with D possibly matching TRBD1 (5 bases). Trimming cost V 5 bases and J 3 bases, with 8 bases left between them. Germline V CDR1 and CDR2: MNHEY, SVGEGT. The length of the CDR3 is 13 residues. CDR3 loop: CASSRQNNQPQHF. The DNA for the CDR3 is TGTGCCAGCAGTCGACAGAACAATCAGCCCCAGCATTTT.

The rearrangement uses TRBV3-1 (or the pseudogene TRBV3-2) and TRBJ2-7; the match to TRBD2 covers 7 bases. Germline trimming cut 4 bases from V and 0 bases from J; bases unmatched to any gene: 3. This CDR3 is 14 amino acids long. Germline lookup yields CDR1 LGHDT and CDR2 YNNKEL (reference sequence). CDR3 DNA: TGTGCCAGCAGCCGAGCGGGGAGCTCCTACGAGCAGTACTTC. Translating it yields CASSRAGSSYEQYF.